This TCR beta chain appears in the sequencing data of a study of cytomegalovirus exposure and HLA in healthy donors. Researchers ran the PCR with 60 Vbeta and 13 Jbeta primers. The method was immunoSEQ multiplex PCR; TCRdb's version includes in-frame clones alone and lacks a portion of them. The sample lists 200,000 to 300,000 clones, almost 85% occurring once. With 4 bases clipped from V and 0 bases from J, the junction kept 1 base outside the gene matches. The germline CDR1 and CDR2 sequences are MNHEY and SMNVEV (reference sequence). The CDR3 loop spans 15 amino acids. The genes are TRBV27 and TRBJ2-3; 10 nucleotides line up with TRBD2. What was sequenced was PBMCs. The clonotype was recovered from a middle-aged woman in good health and CMV-seropositive. The CDR3 loop is CASSWTSGSTDTQYF. The DNA for the CDR3 is TGTGCCAGCAGTTGGACTAGCGGTAGCACAGATACGCAGTATTTT.